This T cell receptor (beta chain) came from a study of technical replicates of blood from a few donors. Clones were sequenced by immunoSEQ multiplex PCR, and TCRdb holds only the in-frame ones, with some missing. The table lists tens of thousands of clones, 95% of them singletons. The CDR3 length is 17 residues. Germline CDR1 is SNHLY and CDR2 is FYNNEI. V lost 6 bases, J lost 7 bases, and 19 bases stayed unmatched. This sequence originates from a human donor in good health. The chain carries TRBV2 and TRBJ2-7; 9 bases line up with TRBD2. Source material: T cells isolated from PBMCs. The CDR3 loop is CASSPGLASPGPREQYF. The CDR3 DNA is TGTGCCAGCAGCCCGGGACTAGCATCTCCGGGGCCTAGGGAGCAGTACTTC. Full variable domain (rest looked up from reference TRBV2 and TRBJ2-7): EPEVTQTPSHQVTQMGQEVILRCVPISNHLYFYWYRQILGQKVEFLVSFYNNEISEKSEIFDDQFSVERPDGSNFTLKIRSTKLEDSAMYFCASSPGLASPGPREQYFGPGTRLTVT.